This T cell receptor beta chain was captured by sequencing in a study of blood T cell repertoires in COVID-19. Looking at the study overall: The study drew acute and convalescent COVID-19 samples from the United States, Italy and Spain.

Under the authors' procedure: Amplification from reference gene primers served as the basis for estimated nucleated cell counts. Clones were sequenced by immunoSEQ multiplex PCR, and TCRdb holds only the in-frame ones, with some missing. V and J calls and clone size follow that table, whereas D and trimming were derived from the DNA. Of over 200,000 clones in the sample, 83% were seen once. The CDR3 runs 21 residues. The chain is built from TRBV21-1 and TRBJ1-5. TRBV21-1 is an annotated pseudogene. The material sequenced was peripheral blood. This sequence originates from a woman aged 45 to 65 with acute or convalescent COVID-19. The CDR3 reads CASSTRCPWDFSVGSNQPQHF. In nucleotides, the CDR3 is TGTGCCAGCAGCACCCGGTGCCCTTGGGACTTTAGTGTGGGGAGCAATCAGCCCCAGCATTTT.